This T cell receptor beta chain came from a study of blood T cell repertoires in COVID-19. Study background: Acute and convalescent COVID-19 specimens originated in the United States, Italy and Spain.

Profiled with immunoSEQ multiplex PCR; TCRdb holds only in-frame clones, not every one. Of over 60,000 clones listed, around 73% are singletons. Material for sequencing was peripheral blood. The TCR was taken from a man older than 75 with active or convalescent COVID-19.

CDR3 nucleotide sequence: TGTGCCAGCAGCCCGCGCATTTCTAGCGGGAATTCCTACGAGCAGTACTTC. Encoded protein: CASSPRISSGNSYEQYF. This sequence joins TRBV7-9 and TRBJ2-7; 9 bases align to TRBD2. Germline-derived CDR1 and CDR2 are SEHNR and FQNEAQ (reference sequence). The ends lost 5 bases at V and 1 base at J; junction bases unmatched: 12. The length of the CDR3 is 17 residues.